This T cell receptor (beta chain) was sequenced during a study of neurological immune-mediated disorders. TCRdb fed the 5' RACE reads into MiXCR, producing one record per CDR3 protein. The table lists tens of thousands of distinct CDR3 sequences, 4.5% to 6.5% of them singletons. 2 million PBMCs stored at -80 C were the source of the unsorted libraries. CDR1 DFQATT and CDR2 SNEGSKA come from the germline V gene (reference sequence). The CDR3 loop spans 15 amino acids. Trimming stripped 6 bases from V and 10 bases from J, with 25 bases between. This clonotype has at least ten counts. The rearrangement joins TRBV20-1 to TRBJ2-1; D might be TRBD2 (7 bases). The sequenced sample was PBMCs. This receptor was identified in a woman younger than 45 with multiple sclerosis. The CDR3 region has the DNA TGCAGTGCCAAAGGGCGGGGGCCGAAATTGGAGGAGCAGTTCTTC. Residues: CSAKGRGPKLEEQFF.